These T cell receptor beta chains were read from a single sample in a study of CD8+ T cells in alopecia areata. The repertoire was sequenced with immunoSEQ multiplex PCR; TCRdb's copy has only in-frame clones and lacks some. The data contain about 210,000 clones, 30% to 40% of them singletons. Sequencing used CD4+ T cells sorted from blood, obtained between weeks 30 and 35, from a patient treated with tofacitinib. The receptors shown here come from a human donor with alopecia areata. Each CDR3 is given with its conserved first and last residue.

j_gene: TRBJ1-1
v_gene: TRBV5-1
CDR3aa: CASSLEADTEAFF

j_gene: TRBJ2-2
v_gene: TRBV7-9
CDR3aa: CASSPEGLAIGELFF

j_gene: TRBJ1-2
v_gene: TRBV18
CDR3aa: CASSPGYTF

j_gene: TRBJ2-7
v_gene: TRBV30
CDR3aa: CAWSVPAGAGEQYF

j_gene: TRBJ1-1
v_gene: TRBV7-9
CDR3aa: CAGHPAGGTEAFF

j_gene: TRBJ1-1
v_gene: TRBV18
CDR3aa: CASSPRDRARGTEAFF

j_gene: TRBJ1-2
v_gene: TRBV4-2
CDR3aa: CASSQEKGATRGYTF

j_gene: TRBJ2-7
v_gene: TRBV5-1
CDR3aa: CASTLGTGSYEQYF

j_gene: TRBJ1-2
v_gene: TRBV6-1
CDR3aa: CASSVQGSDGYTF

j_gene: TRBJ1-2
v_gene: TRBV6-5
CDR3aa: CASSYSIYADNYGYTF

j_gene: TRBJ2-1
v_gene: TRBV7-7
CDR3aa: CASSLEGAGYNEQFF

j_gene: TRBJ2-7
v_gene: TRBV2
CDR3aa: CASSGVGQSYEQYF

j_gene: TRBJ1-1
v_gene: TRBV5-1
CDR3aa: CASSLAGLTEAFF

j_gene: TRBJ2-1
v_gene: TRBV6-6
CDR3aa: CASSLRGVGSYNEQFF

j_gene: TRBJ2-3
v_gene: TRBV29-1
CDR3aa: CSVHTDTQYF

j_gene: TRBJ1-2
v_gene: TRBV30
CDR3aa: CAWSRGPGYGYTF

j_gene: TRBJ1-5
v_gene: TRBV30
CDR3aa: CAWSRWEGRNQPQHF

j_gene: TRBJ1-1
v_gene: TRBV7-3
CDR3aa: CASSIQGDTEAFF

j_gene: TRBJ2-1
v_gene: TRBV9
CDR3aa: CASSPRLALTLGGNEQFF

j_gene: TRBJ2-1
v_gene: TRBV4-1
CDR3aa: CASSQAGGAGEQFF

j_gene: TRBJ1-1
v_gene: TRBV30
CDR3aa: CAWGRRATEAFF

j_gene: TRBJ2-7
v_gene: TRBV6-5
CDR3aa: CASSYSFIGYEQYF

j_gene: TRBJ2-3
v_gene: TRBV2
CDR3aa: CASSELGPQGDTQYF

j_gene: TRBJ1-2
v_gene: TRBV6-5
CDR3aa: CASSLDNYGYTF

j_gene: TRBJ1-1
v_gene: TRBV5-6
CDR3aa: CASSFEGMNTEAFF

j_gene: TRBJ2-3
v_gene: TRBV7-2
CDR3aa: CASSPTVTQYF

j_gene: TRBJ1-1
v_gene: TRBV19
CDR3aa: CASSIVTGGNTEAFF

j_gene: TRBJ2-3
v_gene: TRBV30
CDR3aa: CAWKRGADTQYF